A selection of T cell receptor beta chains follows, all from one sample in a study of blood T cell repertoires in COVID-19. Profiling relied on immunoSEQ multiplex PCR, and the TCRdb table lists in-frame clones only, not all of them. The sample lists around 250,000 clones; roughly 85% were seen once. Sequencing was performed on PBMCs or T cells enriched from blood (not recorded which). These receptor sequences come from a woman in her fifties or sixties who had recovered from COVID-19. CDR3s include the opening cysteine and the closing phenylalanine or tryptophan. A D gene is named only where the DNA matches it firmly. Size tells how often a clone was seen (once, few, many) or the class of an expanded clone, and some rows leave it out.

J gene,D gene,V gene,clone size,CDR3 protein,CDR3 DNA
TRBJ1-2,.,TRBV5-4,.,CASSLAGKGGNYGYTF,TGTGCCAGCAGCTTGGCCGGGAAGGGCGGTAACTATGGCTACACCTTC
TRBJ2-1,TRBD2,TRBV9,.,CASSASILAGEYNEQFF,TGTGCCAGCAGCGCTTCAATCCTAGCGGGGGAATACAATGAGCAGTTCTTC
TRBJ2-7,TRBD1,TRBV13,.,CASSMTGHESYEQYF,TGTGCCAGCAGCATGACAGGGCACGAATCCTACGAGCAGTACTTC
TRBJ1-1,.,TRBV7-2,.,CASSFGGGTEAFF,TGTGCCAGCAGCTTCGGGGGGGGGACTGAAGCTTTCTTT
TRBJ1-2,TRBD1,TRBV6-1,few,CASSEVGQGSGGYTF,TGTGCCAGCAGTGAAGTGGGACAGGGATCCGGCGGCTACACCTTC
TRBJ2-3,.,TRBV4-2,.,CASSQDSQFDTQYF,TGTGCCAGCAGCCAAGATAGCCAGTTCGATACGCAGTATTTT
TRBJ2-7,.,TRBV7-5,.,CARSLAGPSRDSQYKYF,TGTGCCAGAAGCTTAGCGGGCCCCAGCCGGGACTCACAATATAAGTACTTC
TRBJ2-7,TRBD2,TRBV6-1,few,CASSEDREGLVQYF,TGTGCCAGCAGTGAAGACCGGGAGGGCTTGGTGCAGTACTTC
TRBJ1-2,.,TRBV11-2,.,CASRGRVTYGYTF,TGTGCCAGCCGAGGGAGGGTAACCTACGGCTACACCTTC
TRBJ1-1,.,TRBV30,once,CAWSVQGRYTEAFF,TGTGCCTGGAGTGTACAGGGTCGGTACACTGAAGCTTTCTTT
TRBJ2-1,TRBD2,TRBV3-1/TRBV3-2,.,CASSRSGSSHEQFF,TGTGCCAGCAGCCGGAGCGGGAGTAGCCATGAGCAGTTCTTC
TRBJ2-7,.,TRBV28,.,CATQFQGSGNYEQYF,TGTGCCACCCAGTTTCAAGGGTCAGGGAACTACGAGCAGTACTTC
TRBJ2-3,.,TRBV29-1,.,CSVDPGLTDTQYF,TGCAGCGTTGATCCAGGGCTCACAGATACGCAGTATTTT
TRBJ2-7,.,TRBV5-4,few,CASSSAYEQYF,TGTGCCAGCAGCTCCGCCTACGAGCAGTACTTC
TRBJ1-1,TRBD1,TRBV5-1,.,CASGQANTEAFF,TGCGCCAGCGGACAGGCGAACACTGAAGCTTTCTTT
TRBJ2-1,TRBD2,TRBV19,.,CASSSTSGSKSYNEQFF,TGTGCCAGTAGTTCTACCAGCGGGAGCAAGAGCTACAATGAGCAGTTCTTC
TRBJ2-1,.,TRBV5-5,.,CASSLVAGSSGEQFF,TGTGCCAGCAGCTTGGTGGCAGGGTCTAGTGGTGAGCAGTTCTTC
TRBJ1-6,.,TRBV6-6,.,CASSYERSSYNSPLHF,TGTGCCAGCAGTTACGAGCGGAGCTCCTATAATTCACCCCTCCACTTT
TRBJ1-1,TRBD1,TRBV19,.,CASNPTGRQGEIEAFF,TGTGCCAGTAACCCCACGGGCCGACAGGGAGAGATAGAAGCTTTCTTT
TRBJ2-7,TRBD1,TRBV5-1,.,CASSPGDRNYEQYF,TGCGCCAGCAGCCCGGGGGACAGGAACTACGAGCAGTACTTC
TRBJ2-7,TRBD1,TRBV28,.,CASSPGTGGFEQYF,TGTGCCAGCAGTCCCGGGACAGGGGGCTTCGAGCAGTACTTC
TRBJ2-5,TRBD1,TRBV18,.,CASSPRRDSSTETQYF,TGTGCCAGCTCACCACGTAGGGACAGCTCGACCGAGACCCAGTACTTC
TRBJ1-5,TRBD1,TRBV19,.,CASSIGTGSNQPQHF,TGTGCCAGTAGTATCGGGACAGGGAGCAATCAGCCCCAGCATTTT
TRBJ1-2,TRBD1,TRBV7-9,few,CASSLGTGYNGYTF,TGTGCCAGCAGCTTAGGGACAGGGTATAATGGCTACACCTTC
TRBJ2-3,TRBD1,TRBV6-4,.,CASSSGGLDWTDTQYF,TGTGCCAGCAGCTCAGGGGGCTTAGATTGGACAGATACGCAGTATTTT
TRBJ2-1,TRBD2,TRBV11-2,.,CASSLGAGGYNEQFF,TGTGCCAGCAGCTTAGGAGCGGGAGGGTACAATGAGCAGTTCTTC
TRBJ2-1,TRBD2,TRBV28,.,CASSFWLAGGPSSYNEQFF,TGTGCCAGCAGTTTTTGGCTAGCGGGAGGGCCTAGCTCCTACAATGAGCAGTTCTTC
TRBJ2-5,TRBD2,TRBV4-1,once,CASSQGGGRSQETQYF,TGCGCCAGCAGCCAAGGCGGGGGGCGTAGTCAAGAGACCCAGTACTTC
TRBJ2-1,TRBD1,TRBV24-1,.,CATSDHRGRNEQFF,TGTGCCACCAGTGACCACAGGGGAAGGAATGAGCAGTTCTTC
TRBJ2-2,TRBD2,TRBV10-3,.,CAISRLAGSGDTGELFF,TGTGCCATCAGCCGGCTAGCGGGAAGTGGGGACACCGGGGAGCTGTTTTTT
TRBJ2-3,.,TRBV18,.,CASSQSLTSTDTQYF,TGTGCCAGCTCACAAAGCCTCACTAGCACAGATACGCAGTATTTT
TRBJ2-5,.,TRBV28,.,CASSGFMGRAAHSKETQYF,TGTGCCAGCAGTGGCTTCATGGGTCGAGCGGCACATTCCAAAGAGACCCAGTACTTC
TRBJ2-3,TRBD2,TRBV4-1,.,CASSQDPSGRATDTQYF,TGCGCCAGCAGCCAAGATCCTAGCGGGAGGGCTACAGATACGCAGTATTTT
TRBJ2-7,TRBD2,TRBV3-1/TRBV3-2,.,CASSPPGLAGSGEQYF,TGTGCCAGCAGCCCTCCGGGGCTAGCGGGCTCGGGCGAGCAGTACTTC
TRBJ1-2,.,TRBV6-6,.,CASSAPGLNYGYTF,TGTGCCAGCAGTGCCCCGGGACTGAACTATGGCTACACCTTC
TRBJ1-3,TRBD1,TRBV5-1,few,CASSAGTAIGNTIYF,TGCGCCAGCAGCGCCGGGACAGCGATAGGAAACACCATATATTTT
TRBJ2-7,.,TRBV20-1,.,CSARAFNEQYF,TGCAGTGCTAGAGCTTTTAACGAGCAGTACTTC
TRBJ2-1,.,TRBV19,.,CASRPFPGNHEQFF,TGTGCCAGCCGACCATTCCCAGGGAACCATGAGCAGTTCTTC
TRBJ2-3,.,TRBV10-3,once,CAISERLAGDTQYF,TGTGCCATCAGTGAACGGCTAGCAGGAGATACGCAGTATTTT
TRBJ2-3,.,TRBV24-1,.,CATSDPSPDTQYF,TGTGCCACCAGTGACCCGTCCCCAGATACGCAGTATTTT
TRBJ2-7,.,TRBV7-2,.,CASSLSRQYEQYF,TGTGCCAGCAGCTTATCTCGACAGTACGAGCAGTACTTC
TRBJ2-7,TRBD2,TRBV5-6,.,CASTKPASGYEQYF,TGTGCCAGCACCAAGCCCGCTAGCGGGTACGAGCAGTACTTC
TRBJ2-3,.,TRBV27,.,CASSPRTEATDTQYF,TGTGCCAGCAGTCCACGGACAGAGGCCACAGATACGCAGTATTTT
TRBJ1-5,.,TRBV27,once,CASSWGRSNQPQHF,TGTGCCAGCAGTTGGGGCCGTAGCAATCAGCCCCAGCATTTT